The present TCR beta chain was sequenced within a study of blood T cells in healthy people across ages. Study as a whole: Capturing about one barcoded beta molecule per two T cells was achieved by template switching.

Germline V gene sequence: CDR1 LGHNA, CDR2 YNFKEQ. The CDR3 contains 15 residues. V lost 4 bases to trimming and J lost 8 bases; unmatched junction nucleotides: 4. General study findings and limits: Estimates based on one million T cells were treated as lower bounds.

It was with a sample-barcoded 5' primer and a J-beta primer mix that a second PCR of about 6 to 12 cycles was run. Each CDR3 protein is one row after TCRdb ran MiXCR on the 5' RACE reads. The repertoire holds over 950,000 distinct CDR3 sequences, with under 40% as singletons. Extractions gave at least 6 micrograms of total RNA per sample. This clonotype occurred many times. The antigen remains unidentified. The rearrangement uses TRBV4-2 and TRBJ2-1; 14 bases line up with TRBD2. The sample was blood. This clonotype was obtained from a man between 18 and 29 years old in good health. CDR3 loop: CASSPGLAGGHEQFF. The DNA of the CDR3 is TGTGCCAGCAGCCCCGGACTAGCGGGGGGCCATGAGCAGTTCTTC.